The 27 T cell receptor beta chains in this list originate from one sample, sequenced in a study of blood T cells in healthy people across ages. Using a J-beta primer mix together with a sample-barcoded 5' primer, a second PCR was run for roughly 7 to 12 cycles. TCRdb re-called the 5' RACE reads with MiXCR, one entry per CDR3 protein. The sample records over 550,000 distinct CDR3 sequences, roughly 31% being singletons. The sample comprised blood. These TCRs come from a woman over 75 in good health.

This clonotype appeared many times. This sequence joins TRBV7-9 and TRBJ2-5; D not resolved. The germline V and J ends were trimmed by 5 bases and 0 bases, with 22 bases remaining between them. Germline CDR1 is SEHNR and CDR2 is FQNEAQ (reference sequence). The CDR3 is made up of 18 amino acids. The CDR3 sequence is CASSRQTGARRYQETQYF. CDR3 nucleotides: TGTGCCAGCAGCCGACAAACCGGCGCAAGACGCTACCAAGAGACCCAGTACTTC.

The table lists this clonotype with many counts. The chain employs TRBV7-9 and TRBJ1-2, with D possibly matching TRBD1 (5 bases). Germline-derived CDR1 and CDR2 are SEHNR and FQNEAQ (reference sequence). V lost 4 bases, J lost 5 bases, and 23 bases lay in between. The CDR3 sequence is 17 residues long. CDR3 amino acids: CASSSMGGDFFPYGYTF. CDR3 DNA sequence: TGTGCCAGCAGCTCAATGGGAGGGGACTTCTTCCCTTATGGCTACACCTTC.

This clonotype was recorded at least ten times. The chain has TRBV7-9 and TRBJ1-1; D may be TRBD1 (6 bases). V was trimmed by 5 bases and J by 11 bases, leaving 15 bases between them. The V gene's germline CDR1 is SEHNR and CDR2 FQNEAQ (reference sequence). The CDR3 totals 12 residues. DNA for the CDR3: TGTGCCAGCAGCCCGAGGGGGAGGGTTGCTTTCTTT. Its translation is CASSPRGRVAFF.

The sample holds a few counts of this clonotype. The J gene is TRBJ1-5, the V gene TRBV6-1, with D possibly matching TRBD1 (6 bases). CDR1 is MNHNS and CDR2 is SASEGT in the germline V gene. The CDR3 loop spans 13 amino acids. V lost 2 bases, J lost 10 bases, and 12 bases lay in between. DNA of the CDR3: TGTGCCAGCAGTGAAACTTGGGGGACACCCCAGCATTTT. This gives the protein CASSETWGTPQHF.

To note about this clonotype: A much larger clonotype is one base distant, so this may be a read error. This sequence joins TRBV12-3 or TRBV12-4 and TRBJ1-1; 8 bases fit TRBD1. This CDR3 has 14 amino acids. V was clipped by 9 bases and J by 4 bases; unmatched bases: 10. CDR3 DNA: TGTGCCAGAAGCCGTATGCAGGGGGCCACTGAAGCTTTCTTT. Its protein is CARSRMQGATEAFF.

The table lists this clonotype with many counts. The CDR3 DNA follows: TGCAGCGTAGAGTCCGGGTCTCCCTACGAGCAGTACTTC. Its protein product is CSVESGSPYEQYF. The V gene is TRBV29-1, the J gene TRBJ2-7; D is uncertain. CDR1 and CDR2 from the germline V gene are SQVTM and ANQGSEA. The CDR3 has 13 residues. Trimming cost V 6 bases and J 2 bases, with 14 bases left between them.

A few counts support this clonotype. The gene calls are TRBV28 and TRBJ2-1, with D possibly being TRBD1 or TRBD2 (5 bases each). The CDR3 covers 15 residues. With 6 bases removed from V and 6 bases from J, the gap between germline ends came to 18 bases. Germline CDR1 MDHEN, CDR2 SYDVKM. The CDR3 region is CASSKGSWGSNEQFF. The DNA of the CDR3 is TGTGCCAGCAGCAAGGGCTCGTGGGGGAGCAATGAGCAGTTCTTC.

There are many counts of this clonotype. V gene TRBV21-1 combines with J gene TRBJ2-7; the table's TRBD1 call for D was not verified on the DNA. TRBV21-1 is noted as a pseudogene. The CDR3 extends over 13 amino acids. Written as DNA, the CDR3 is TGTGCCAGCAGCAATCTCGCCCTCTACGAGCAGTACTTC. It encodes CASSNLALYEQYF.

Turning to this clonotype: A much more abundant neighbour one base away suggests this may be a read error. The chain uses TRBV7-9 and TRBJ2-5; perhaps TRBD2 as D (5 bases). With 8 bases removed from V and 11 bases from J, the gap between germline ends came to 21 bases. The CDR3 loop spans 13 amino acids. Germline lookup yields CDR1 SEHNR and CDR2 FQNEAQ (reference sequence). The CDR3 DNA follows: TGTGCCAGCGCAGAGAGGGCCTATAATGAGCAGTACTTC. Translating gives CASAERAYNEQYF.

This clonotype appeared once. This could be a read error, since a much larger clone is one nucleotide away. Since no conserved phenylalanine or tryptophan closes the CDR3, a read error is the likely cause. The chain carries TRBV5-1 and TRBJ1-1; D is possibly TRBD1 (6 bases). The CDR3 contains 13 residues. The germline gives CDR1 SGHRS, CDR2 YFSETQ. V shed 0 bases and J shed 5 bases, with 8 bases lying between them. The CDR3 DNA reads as TGCGCCAGCAGCTTGGACAGGGCTACTGAAGCTTTCGTT. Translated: CASSLDRATEAFV.

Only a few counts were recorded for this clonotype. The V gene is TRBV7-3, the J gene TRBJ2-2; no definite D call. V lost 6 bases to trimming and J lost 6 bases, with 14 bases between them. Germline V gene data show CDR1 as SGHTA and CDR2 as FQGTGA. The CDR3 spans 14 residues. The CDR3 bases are TGTGCCAGCAGGAATCGGACCTCCGCCGGGGAGCTGTTTTTT. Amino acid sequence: CASRNRTSAGELFF.

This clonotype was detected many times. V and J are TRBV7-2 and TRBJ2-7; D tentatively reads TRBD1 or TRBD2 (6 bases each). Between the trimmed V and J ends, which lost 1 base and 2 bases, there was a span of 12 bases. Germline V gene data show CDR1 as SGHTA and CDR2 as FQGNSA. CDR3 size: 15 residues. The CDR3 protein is CASSLDVGGPYEQYF. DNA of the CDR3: TGTGCCAGCAGCTTAGATGTGGGGGGCCCCTACGAGCAGTACTTC.

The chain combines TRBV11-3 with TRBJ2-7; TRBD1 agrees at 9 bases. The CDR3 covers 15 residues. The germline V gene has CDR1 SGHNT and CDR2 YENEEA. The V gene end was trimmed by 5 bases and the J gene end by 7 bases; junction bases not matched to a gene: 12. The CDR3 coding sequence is TGTGCCAGCAGCCCCGGGACAGGGAATCCGGAAGAGCAGTACTTC. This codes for CASSPGTGNPEEQYF.

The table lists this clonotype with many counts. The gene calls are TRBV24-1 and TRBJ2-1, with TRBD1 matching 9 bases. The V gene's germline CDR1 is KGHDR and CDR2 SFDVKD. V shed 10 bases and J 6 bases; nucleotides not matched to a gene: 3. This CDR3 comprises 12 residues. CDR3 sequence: CATGQGINEQFF. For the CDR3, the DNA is TGTGCCACAGGACAGGGGATCAATGAGCAGTTCTTC.

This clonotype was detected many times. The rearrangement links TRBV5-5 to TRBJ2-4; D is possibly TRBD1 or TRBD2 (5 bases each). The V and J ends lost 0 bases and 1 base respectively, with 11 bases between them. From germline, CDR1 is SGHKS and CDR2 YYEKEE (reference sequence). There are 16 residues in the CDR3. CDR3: CASSLAGSGAKNIQYF. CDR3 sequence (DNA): TGTGCCAGCAGCTTGGCAGGGAGTGGGGCCAAAAACATTCAGTACTTC. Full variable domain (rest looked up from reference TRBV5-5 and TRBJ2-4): DAGVTQSPTHLIKTRGQQVTLRCSPISGHKSVSWYQQVLGQGPQFIFQYYEKEERGRGNFPDRFSARQFPNYSSELNVNALLLGDSALYLCASSLAGSGAKNIQYFGAGTRLSVL.

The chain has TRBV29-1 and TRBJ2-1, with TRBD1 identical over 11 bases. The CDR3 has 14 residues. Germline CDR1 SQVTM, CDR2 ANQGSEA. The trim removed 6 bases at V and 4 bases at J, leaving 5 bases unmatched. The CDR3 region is CSVRDRGGYNEQFF. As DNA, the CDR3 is TGCAGCGTAAGGGACAGGGGGGGGTACAATGAGCAGTTCTTC.

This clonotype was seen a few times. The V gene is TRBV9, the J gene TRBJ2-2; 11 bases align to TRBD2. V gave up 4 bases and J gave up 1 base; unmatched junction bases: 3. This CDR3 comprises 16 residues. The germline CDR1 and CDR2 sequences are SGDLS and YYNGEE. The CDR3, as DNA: TGTGCCAGCAGCCAAGGACTAGCGGGGAACACCGGGGAGCTGTTTTTT. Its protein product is CASSQGLAGNTGELFF. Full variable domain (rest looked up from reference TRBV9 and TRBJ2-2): DSGVTQTPKHLITATGQRVTLRCSPRSGDLSVYWYQQSLDQGLQFLIQYYNGEERAKGNILERFSAQQFPDLHSELNLSSLELGDSALYFCASSQGLAGNTGELFFGEGSRLTVL.

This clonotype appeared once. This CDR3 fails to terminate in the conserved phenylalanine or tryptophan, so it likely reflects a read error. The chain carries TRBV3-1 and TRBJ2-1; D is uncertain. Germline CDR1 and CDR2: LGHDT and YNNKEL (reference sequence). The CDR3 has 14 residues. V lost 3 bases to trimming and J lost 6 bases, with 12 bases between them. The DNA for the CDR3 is TGTGCCAGCAGCCAGGAGATACACGCCAATGAGCAGTTCTGC. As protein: CASSQEIHANEQFC.

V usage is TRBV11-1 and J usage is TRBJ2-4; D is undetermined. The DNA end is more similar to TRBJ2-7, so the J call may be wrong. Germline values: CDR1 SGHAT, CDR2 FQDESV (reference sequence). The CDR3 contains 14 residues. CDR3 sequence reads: CASSLGYNNYEQYF. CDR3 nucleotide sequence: TGTGCCAGCAGCTTAGGCTACAACAACTACGAGCAGTACTTC.

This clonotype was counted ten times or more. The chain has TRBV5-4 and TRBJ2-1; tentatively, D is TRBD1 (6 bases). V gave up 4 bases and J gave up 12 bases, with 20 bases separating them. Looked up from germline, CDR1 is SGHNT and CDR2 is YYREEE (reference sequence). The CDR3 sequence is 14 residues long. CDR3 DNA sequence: TGTGCCAGCAGCACTCCGGGACAACAAATGTGGCAGTTCTTC. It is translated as CASSTPGQQMWQFF.

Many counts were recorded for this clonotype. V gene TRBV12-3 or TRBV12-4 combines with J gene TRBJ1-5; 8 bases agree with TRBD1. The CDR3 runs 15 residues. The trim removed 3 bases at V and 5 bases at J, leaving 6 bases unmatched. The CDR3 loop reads CASSFFQGADQPQHF. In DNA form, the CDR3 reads TGTGCCAGCAGTTTCTTTCAGGGGGCAGATCAGCCCCAGCATTTT.

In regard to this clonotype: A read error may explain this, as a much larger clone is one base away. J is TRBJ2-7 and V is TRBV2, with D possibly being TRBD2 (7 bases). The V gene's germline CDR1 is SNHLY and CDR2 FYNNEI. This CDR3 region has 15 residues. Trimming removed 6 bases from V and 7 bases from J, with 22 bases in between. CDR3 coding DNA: TGTGCCAGCAGCCCAACGTGGGGGGGCCTCAATGAGCAGTACTTC. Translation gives CASSPTWGGLNEQYF.

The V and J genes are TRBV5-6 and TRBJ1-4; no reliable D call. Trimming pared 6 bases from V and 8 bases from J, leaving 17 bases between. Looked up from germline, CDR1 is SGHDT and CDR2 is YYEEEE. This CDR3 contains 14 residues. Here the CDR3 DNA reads TGTGCCAGCACCGCGTGGGGTAAAGGGGAAAAACTGTTTTTT. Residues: CASTAWGKGEKLFF.

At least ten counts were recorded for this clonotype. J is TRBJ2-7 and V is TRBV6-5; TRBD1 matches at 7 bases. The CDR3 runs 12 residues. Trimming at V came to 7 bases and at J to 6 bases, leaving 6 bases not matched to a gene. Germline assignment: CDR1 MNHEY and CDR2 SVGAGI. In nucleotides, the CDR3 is TGTGCCAGCACTCGACAGGGCGCCGAGCAGTACTTC. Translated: CASTRQGAEQYF.

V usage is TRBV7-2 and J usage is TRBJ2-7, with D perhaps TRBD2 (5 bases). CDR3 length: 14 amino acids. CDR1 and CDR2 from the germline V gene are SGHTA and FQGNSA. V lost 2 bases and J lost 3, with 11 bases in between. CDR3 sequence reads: CASSLLGMLYEQYF. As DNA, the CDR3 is TGTGCCAGCAGCTTACTCGGGATGCTCTACGAGCAGTACTTC.

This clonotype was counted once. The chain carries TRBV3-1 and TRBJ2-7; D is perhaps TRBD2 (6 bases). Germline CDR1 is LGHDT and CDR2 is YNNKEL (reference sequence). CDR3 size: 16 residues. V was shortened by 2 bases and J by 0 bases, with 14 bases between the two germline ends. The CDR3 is CASSQWTGRDSYEQYF. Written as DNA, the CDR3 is TGTGCCAGCAGCCAATGGACGGGGCGGGACTCCTACGAGCAGTACTTC.

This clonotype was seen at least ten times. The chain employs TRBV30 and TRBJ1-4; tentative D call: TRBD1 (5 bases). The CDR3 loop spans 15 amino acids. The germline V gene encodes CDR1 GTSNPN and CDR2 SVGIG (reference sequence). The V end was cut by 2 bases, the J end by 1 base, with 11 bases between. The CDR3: CAWSPTGGTNEKLFF. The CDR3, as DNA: TGTGCCTGGAGTCCTACGGGGGGAACTAATGAAAAACTGTTTTTT. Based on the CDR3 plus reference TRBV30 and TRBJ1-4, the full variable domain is SQTIHQWPATLVQPVGSPLSLECTVEGTSNPNLYWYRQAAGRGLQLLFYSVGIGQISSEVPQNLSASRPQDRQFILSSKKLLLSDSGFYLCAWSPTGGTNEKLFFGSGTQLSVL.